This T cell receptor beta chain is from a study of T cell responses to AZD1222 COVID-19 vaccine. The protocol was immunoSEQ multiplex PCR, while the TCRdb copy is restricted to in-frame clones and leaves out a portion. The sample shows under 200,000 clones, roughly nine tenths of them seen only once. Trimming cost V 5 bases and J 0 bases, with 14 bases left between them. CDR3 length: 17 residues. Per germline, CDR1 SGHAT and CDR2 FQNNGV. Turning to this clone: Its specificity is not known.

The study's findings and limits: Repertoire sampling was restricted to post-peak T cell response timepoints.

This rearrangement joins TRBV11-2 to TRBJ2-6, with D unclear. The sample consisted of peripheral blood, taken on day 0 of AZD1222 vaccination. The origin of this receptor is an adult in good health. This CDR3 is CASSRRTDSSGANVLTF. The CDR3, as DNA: TGTGCCAGCAGCCGACGGACGGATAGCTCTGGGGCCAACGTCCTGACTTTC.